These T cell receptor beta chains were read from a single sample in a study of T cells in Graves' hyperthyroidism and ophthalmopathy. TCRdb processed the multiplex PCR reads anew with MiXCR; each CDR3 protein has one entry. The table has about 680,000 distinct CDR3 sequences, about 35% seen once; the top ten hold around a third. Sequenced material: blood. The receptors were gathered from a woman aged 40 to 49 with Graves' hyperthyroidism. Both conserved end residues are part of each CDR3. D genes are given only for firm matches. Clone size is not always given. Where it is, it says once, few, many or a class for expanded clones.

CDR3 protein: CASSLTPGTSGNTIYF; CDR3 DNA: TGTGCCAGCAGTCTTACACCAGGGACCTCTGGAAACACCATATATTTT; D gene: .; J gene: TRBJ1-3; V gene: TRBV10-3; clone size: .
CDR3 protein: CAISWTGGWEQYF; CDR3 DNA: TGTGCCATCAGTTGGACAGGGGGTTGGGAGCAGTACTTC; D gene: TRBD1; J gene: TRBJ2-7; V gene: TRBV10-3; clone size: .
CDR3 protein: CSVGIHSGNTF; CDR3 DNA: TGCAGCGTTGGGATCCACTCTGGAAACACCTTC; D gene: .; J gene: TRBJ1-2; V gene: TRBV29-1; clone size: .
CDR3 protein: CASSHGGSSYEQYF; CDR3 DNA: TGTGCCAGCAGCCACGGAGGTAGTTCCTACGAGCAGTACTTC; D gene: .; J gene: TRBJ2-7; V gene: TRBV11-2; clone size: many
CDR3 protein: CASSLGTGVGYGYTF; CDR3 DNA: TGTGCCAGCAGCTTAGGGACAGGGGTAGGGTATGGCTACACCTTC; D gene: TRBD1; J gene: TRBJ1-2; V gene: TRBV7-2; clone size: .
CDR3 protein: CASSPPDKRGYEQYF; CDR3 DNA: TGTGCCAGCTCACCACCTGACAAGAGGGGCTACGAGCAGTACTTC; D gene: .; J gene: TRBJ2-7; V gene: TRBV5-6; clone size: .
CDR3 protein: CASSLAQGAYGYTF; CDR3 DNA: TGTGCCAGCAGCTTAGCTCAGGGGGCCTATGGCTACACCTTC; D gene: TRBD1; J gene: TRBJ1-2; V gene: TRBV11-2; clone size: .
CDR3 protein: CASSNHRMNTEAFF; CDR3 DNA: TGTGCCAGCTCGAACCACAGGATGAACACTGAAGCTTTCTTT; D gene: .; J gene: TRBJ1-1; V gene: TRBV2; clone size: .
CDR3 protein: CASTYYDEQYF; CDR3 DNA: TGTGCCAGCACCTATTATGACGAGCAGTACTTC; D gene: .; J gene: TRBJ2-7; V gene: TRBV7-2; clone size: few
CDR3 protein: CASSPGTGFNEKLFF; CDR3 DNA: TGTGCCAGCAGCCCCGGGACGGGGTTTAATGAAAAACTGTTTTTT; D gene: .; J gene: TRBJ1-4; V gene: TRBV9; clone size: few
CDR3 protein: CSVPKTPGGAGYTF; CDR3 DNA: TGCAGTGTCCCAAAAACCCCAGGGGGCGCGGGCTACACCTTC; D gene: TRBD1; J gene: TRBJ1-2; V gene: TRBV20-1; clone size: .
CDR3 protein: CASSLIRGRRGYGYTF; CDR3 DNA: TGTGCCAGCAGCTTAATCCGGGGGCGGCGCGGCTATGGCTACACCTTC; D gene: .; J gene: TRBJ1-2; V gene: TRBV7-9; clone size: few